The present entry profiles one T cell receptor (beta chain) with its context. This sample is part of a study of blood T cell repertoires in COVID-19. Data came from immunoSEQ multiplex PCR; TCRdb stores just in-frame clones and leaves some out. The table has 110,000 or so clones, 80% to 90% seen once. With 6 bases clipped from V and 9 bases from J, the junction kept 5 bases outside the gene matches. The CDR3 is made up of 12 amino acids. In germline, CDR1 is MNHEY, CDR2 SVGAGI. The TCR originated in a human donor with acute or convalescent COVID-19. The donor label of this sample is uncertain. This rearrangement joins TRBV6-5 to TRBJ2-1; 7 positions match TRBD2. The sample taken for sequencing was peripheral blood. In nucleotides, the CDR3 is TGTGCCAGCAGGGACGGGACTACTGAGCAGTTCTTC. It specifies CASRDGTTEQFF.